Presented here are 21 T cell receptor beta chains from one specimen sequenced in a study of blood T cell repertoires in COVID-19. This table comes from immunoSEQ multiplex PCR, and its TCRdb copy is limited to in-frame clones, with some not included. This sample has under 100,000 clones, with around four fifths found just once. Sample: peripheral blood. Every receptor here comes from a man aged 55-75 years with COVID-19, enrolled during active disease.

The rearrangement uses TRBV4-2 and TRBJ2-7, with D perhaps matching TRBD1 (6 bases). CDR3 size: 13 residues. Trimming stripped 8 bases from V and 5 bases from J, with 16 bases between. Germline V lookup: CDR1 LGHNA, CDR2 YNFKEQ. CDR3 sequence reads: CASAQGQEDEQYF. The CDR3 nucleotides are TGTGCCAGCGCACAGGGTCAGGAGGACGAGCAGTACTTC.

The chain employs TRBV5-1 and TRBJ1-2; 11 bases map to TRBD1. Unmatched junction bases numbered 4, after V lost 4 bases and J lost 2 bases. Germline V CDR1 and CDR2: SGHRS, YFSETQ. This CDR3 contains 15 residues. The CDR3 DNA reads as TGCGCCAGCAGCAGGGGACAGGGGGACAACTATGGCTACACCTTC. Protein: CASSRGQGDNYGYTF. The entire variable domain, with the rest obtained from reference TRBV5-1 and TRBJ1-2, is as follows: KAGVTQTPRYLIKTRGQQVTLSCSPISGHRSVSWYQQTPGQGLQFLFEYFSETQRNKGNFPGRFSGRQFSNSRSEMNVSTLELGDSALYLCASSRGQGDNYGYTFGSGTRLTVV.

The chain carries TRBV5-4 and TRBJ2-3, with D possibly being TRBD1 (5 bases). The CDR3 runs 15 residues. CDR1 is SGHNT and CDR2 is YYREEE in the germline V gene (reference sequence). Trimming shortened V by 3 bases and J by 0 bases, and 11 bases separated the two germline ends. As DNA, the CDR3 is TGTGCCAGCAGCTCAGGGTCATCCAGCACAGATACGCAGTATTTT. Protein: CASSSGSSSTDTQYF.

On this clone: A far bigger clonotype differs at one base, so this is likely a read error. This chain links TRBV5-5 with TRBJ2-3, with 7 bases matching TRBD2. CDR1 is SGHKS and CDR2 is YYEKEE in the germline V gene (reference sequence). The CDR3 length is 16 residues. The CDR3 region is CACSLGGGGRALPGYF. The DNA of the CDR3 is TGTGCCTGCAGCTTGGGTGGGGGGGGGAGGGCCCTCCCTGGGTATTTT. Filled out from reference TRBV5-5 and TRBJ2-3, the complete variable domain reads DAGVTQSPTHLIKTRGQQVTLRCSPISGHKSVSWYQQVLGQGPQFIFQYYEKEERGRGNFPDRFSARQFPNYSSELNVNALLLGDSALYLCACSLGGGGRALPGYFGPGTRLTVL.

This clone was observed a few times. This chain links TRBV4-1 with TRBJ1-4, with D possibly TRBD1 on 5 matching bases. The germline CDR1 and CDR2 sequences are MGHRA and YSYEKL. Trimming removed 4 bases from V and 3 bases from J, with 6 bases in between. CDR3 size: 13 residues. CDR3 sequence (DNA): TGCGCCAGCAGCCGGGGGGCTAATGAAAAACTGTTTTTT. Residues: CASSRGANEKLFF.

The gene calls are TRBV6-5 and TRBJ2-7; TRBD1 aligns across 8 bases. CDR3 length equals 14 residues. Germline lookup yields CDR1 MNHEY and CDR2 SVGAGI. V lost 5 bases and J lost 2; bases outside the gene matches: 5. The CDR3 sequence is CASSTGTGAYEQYF. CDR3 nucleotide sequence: TGTGCCAGCAGTACCGGGACAGGAGCCTACGAGCAGTACTTC.

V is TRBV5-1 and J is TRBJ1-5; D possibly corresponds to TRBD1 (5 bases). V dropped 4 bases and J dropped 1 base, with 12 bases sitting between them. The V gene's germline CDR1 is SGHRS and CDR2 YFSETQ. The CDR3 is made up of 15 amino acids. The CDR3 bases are TGCGCCAGCAGCCCCGGGACTCAAAGCAATCAGCCCCAGCATTTT. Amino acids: CASSPGTQSNQPQHF.

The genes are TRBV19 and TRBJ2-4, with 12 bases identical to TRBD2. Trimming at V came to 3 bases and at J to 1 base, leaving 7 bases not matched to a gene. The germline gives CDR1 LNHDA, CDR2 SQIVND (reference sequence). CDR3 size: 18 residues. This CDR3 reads CASSIALAGGEAKNIQYF. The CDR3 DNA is TGTGCCAGTAGTATTGCGCTAGCGGGAGGGGAGGCCAAAAACATTCAGTACTTC. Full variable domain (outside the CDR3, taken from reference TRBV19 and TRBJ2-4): DGGITQSPKYLFRKEGQNVTLSCEQNLNHDAMYWYRQDPGQGLRLIYYSQIVNDFQKGDIAEGYSVSREKKESFPLTVTSAQKNPTAFYLCASSIALAGGEAKNIQYFGAGTRLSVL.

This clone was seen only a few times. The CDR3 DNA reads TGTGCCAGCAGCAAAGTTGCTGGACTAGACCCCACAGATACGCAGTATTTT. It encodes CASSKVAGLDPTDTQYF. The rearrangement uses TRBV21-1 and TRBJ2-3; TRBD2 is taken as the D call from the table, unchecked against the DNA. TRBV21-1 is an annotated pseudogene. The length of the CDR3 is 17 residues.

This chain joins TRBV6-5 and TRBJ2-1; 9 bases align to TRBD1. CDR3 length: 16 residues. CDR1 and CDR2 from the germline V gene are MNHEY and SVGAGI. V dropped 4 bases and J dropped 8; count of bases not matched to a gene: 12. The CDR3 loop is CASSSIQGQGIHEQFF. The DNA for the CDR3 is TGTGCCAGCAGTTCCATTCAGGGACAGGGAATCCATGAGCAGTTCTTC.

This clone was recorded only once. CDR3 coding DNA: TGCGCCAGCAGCGTGAACAGGGGTTCCTACAATGAGCAGTTCTTC. Amino acids: CASSVNRGSYNEQFF. The J gene is TRBJ2-1, the V gene TRBV4-3, with TRBD1 identical over 7 bases. Per germline, CDR1 LGHNA and CDR2 YSLEER. V lost 5 bases, J lost 1 base, and 5 bases stayed unmatched. The CDR3 sequence is 15 residues long.

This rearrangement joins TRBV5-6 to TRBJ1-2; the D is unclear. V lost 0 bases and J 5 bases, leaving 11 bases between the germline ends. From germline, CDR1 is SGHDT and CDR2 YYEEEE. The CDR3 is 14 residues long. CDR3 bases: TGTGCCAGCAGCTTGGGCCCCCTGGAGTATGGCTACACCTTC. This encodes CASSLGPLEYGYTF.

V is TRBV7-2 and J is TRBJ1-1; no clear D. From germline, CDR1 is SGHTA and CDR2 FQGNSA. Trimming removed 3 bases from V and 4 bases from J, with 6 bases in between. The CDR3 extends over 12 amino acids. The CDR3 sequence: CASSLGVTEAFF. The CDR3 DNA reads TGTGCCAGCAGCTTGGGAGTCACTGAAGCTTTCTTT.

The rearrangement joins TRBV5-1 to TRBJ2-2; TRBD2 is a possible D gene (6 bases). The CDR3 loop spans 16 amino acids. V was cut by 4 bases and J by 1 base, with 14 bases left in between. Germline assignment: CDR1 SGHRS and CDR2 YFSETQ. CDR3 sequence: CASSPRGFLNTGELFF. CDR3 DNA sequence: TGCGCCAGCAGCCCCCGGGGGTTTCTGAACACCGGGGAGCTGTTTTTT.

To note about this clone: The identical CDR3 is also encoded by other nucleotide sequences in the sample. The CDR3 DNA reads as TGTGCCAGCAGAATGACAGCCTACGAGCAGTACTTC. Translation gives CASRMTAYEQYF. The gene calls are TRBV6-5 and TRBJ2-7; D perhaps matches TRBD1 (5 bases). The CDR3 has 12 amino acids. The V gene's germline CDR1 is MNHEY and CDR2 SVGAGI. Trimming removed 6 bases from V and 2 bases from J, with 8 bases in between.

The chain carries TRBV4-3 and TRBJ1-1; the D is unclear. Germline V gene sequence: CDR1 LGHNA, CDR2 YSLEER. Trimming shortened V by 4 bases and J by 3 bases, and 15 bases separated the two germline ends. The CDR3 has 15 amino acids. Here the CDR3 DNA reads TGCGCCAGCAGCCTTCGGACGGGAAGTTACACTGAAGCTTTCTTT. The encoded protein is CASSLRTGSYTEAFF.

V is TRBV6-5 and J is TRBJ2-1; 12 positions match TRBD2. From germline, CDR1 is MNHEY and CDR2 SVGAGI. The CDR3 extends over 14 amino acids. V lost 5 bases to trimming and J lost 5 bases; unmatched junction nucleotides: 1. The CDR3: CASSRTSGNNEQFF. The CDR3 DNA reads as TGTGCCAGCAGTCGGACTAGCGGGAACAATGAGCAGTTCTTC.

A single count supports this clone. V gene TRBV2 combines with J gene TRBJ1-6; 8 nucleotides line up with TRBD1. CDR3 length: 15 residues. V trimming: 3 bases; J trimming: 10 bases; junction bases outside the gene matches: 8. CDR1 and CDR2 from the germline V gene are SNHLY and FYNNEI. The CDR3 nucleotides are TGTGCCAGCAGTGAGGCAGGGGGCGAAATATCACCCCTCCACTTT. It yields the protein CASSEAGGEISPLHF. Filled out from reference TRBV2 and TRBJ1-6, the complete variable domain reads EPEVTQTPSHQVTQMGQEVILRCVPISNHLYFYWYRQILGQKVEFLVSFYNNEISEKSEIFDDQFSVERPDGSNFTLKIRSTKLEDSAMYFCASSEAGGEISPLHFGNGTRLTVT.

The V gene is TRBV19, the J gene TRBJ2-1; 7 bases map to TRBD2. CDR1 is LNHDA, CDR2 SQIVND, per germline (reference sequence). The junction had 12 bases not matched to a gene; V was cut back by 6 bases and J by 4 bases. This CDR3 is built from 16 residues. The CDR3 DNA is TGTGCCAGTAGGCCCCGTGGGGGGGGTTTATACAATGAGCAGTTCTTC. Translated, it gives CASRPRGGGLYNEQFF. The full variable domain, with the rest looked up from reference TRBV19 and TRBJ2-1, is DGGITQSPKYLFRKEGQNVTLSCEQNLNHDAMYWYRQDPGQGLRLIYYSQIVNDFQKGDIAEGYSVSREKKESFPLTVTSAQKNPTAFYLCASRPRGGGLYNEQFFGPGTRLTVL.

The CDR3 DNA reads TGTGCCAGCAGCCTGGGGACTAGCGGAGGGGGAGCAGATACGCAGTATTTT. Amino acids: CASSLGTSGGGADTQYF. The V gene is TRBV9, the J gene TRBJ2-3; 11 bases match TRBD2. The CDR3 is 17 amino acids. Germline lookup yields CDR1 SGDLS and CDR2 YYNGEE. After removal of 4 bases from V and 4 bases from J, the junction contained 11 bases not matched to a gene.

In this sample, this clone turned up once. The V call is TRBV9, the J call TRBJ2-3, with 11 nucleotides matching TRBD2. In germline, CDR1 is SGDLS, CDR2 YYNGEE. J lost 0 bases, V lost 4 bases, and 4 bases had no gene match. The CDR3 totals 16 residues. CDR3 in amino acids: CASSPRTSGSTDTQYF. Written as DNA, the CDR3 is TGTGCCAGCAGCCCCCGGACTAGCGGGAGCACAGATACGCAGTATTTT. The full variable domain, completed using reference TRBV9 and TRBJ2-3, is DSGVTQTPKHLITATGQRVTLRCSPRSGDLSVYWYQQSLDQGLQFLIQYYNGEERAKGNILERFSAQQFPDLHSELNLSSLELGDSALYFCASSPRTSGSTDTQYFGPGTRLTVL.